The clone carrying this T cell receptor beta chain was picked up a small number of times. The V and J ends lost 0 bases and 0 bases, in that order; junction bases with no gene match: 5. Germline CDR1 is MGHRA and CDR2 is YSYEKL. The CDR3 has 16 amino acids. These data come from a study of T-cell memory formation after mild COVID-19. Via MiXCR, TCRdb re-called the 5' RACE reads, giving one row per CDR3 protein. The repertoire consists of about 170,000 distinct CDR3 sequences, with 10% to 15% occurring once and the leading ten covering about 3.6%. This sequence originates from a man aged 18 to 29 who had mild COVID-19 (a few samples of this study predate the infection). Cell type and time point are not known. The sample comprised PBMCs or a T cell subset sorted from them (not recorded which). The J gene is TRBJ2-7, the V gene TRBV4-1; 7 positions agree with TRBD1. CDR3 sequence (DNA): TGCGCCAGCAGCCAAGACCGCTGGACAGGCTCCTACGAGCAGTACTTC. It encodes CASSQDRWTGSYEQYF.